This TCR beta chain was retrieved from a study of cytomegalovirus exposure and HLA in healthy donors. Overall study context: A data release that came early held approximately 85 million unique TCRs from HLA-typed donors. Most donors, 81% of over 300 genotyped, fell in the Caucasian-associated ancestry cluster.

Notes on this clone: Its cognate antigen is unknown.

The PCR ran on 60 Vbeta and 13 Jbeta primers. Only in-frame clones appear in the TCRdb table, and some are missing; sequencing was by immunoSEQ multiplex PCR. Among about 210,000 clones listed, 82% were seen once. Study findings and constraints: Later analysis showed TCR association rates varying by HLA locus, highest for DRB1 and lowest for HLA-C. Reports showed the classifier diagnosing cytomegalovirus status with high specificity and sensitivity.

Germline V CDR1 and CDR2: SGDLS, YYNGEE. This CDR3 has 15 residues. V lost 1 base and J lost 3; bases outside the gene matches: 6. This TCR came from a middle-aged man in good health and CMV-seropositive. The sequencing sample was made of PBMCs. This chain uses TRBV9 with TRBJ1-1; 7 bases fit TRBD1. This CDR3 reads CASSVRQGGDTEAFF. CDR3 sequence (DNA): TGTGCCAGCAGCGTACGACAGGGCGGGGACACTGAAGCTTTCTTT. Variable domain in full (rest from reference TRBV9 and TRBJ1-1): DSGVTQTPKHLITATGQRVTLRCSPRSGDLSVYWYQQSLDQGLQFLIQYYNGEERAKGNILERFSAQQFPDLHSELNLSSLELGDSALYFCASSVRQGGDTEAFFGQGTRLTVV.